This T cell receptor beta chain was sequenced for a study of cytomegalovirus exposure and HLA in healthy donors. Assay: immunoSEQ multiplex PCR; the TCRdb copy retains only in-frame clones and omits some. In the table there are about 220,000 clones, approximately 88% of which are singletons. The V end lost 1 base, the J end lost 7 bases, and 16 bases lay between the germline ends. CDR1 is SGHVS, CDR2 FNYEAQ, per germline. The CDR3 sequence is 15 residues long. This sequence was found in a woman in her thirties in good health and CMV-seropositive. The chain links TRBV7-6 to TRBJ1-1; perhaps TRBD1 as D (6 bases). Sample: PBMCs. CDR3 DNA: TGTGCCAGCAGCTTAGGGTCCGGGGGCTATGATGAAGCTTTCTTT. It yields the protein CASSLGSGGYDEAFF.